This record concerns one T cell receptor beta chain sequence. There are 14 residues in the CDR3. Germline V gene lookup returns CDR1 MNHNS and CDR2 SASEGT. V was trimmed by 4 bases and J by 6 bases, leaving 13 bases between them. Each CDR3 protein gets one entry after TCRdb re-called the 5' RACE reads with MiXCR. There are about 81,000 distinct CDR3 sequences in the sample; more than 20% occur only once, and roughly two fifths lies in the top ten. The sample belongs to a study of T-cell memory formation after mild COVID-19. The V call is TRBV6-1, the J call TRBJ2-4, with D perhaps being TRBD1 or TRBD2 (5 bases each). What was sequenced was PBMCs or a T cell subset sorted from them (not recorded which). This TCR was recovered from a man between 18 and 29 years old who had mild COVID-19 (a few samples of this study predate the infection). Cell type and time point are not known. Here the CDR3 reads CASSGGPEGNIQYF. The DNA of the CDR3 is TGTGCCAGCAGTGGGGGCCCAGAGGGAAACATTCAGTACTTC.